These T cell receptor beta chains were read from a single sample in a study of shared clonotypes between healthy human individuals. Using immunoSEQ multiplex PCR, the repertoire was profiled, and TCRdb retains in-frame clones only, with some absent. The sample lists a few hundred thousand clones, 77% occurring once. Sequencing was done on a sample of PBMCs. The origin of the receptors is a woman in her forties in good health. Some clones in this sample may be carry-over from other donors' samples. Both conserved end residues are part of each CDR3. D genes are given only for firm matches. Not every row has a clone size; where given, it reads once, few, many or a size class.

>TRBV4-1|-|TRBJ2-1|-
TGCGCCAGCAGCCAACCTAGCCTCAATGAGCAGTTCTTC
CASSQPSLNEQFF
>TRBV29-1|-|TRBJ2-1|TRBD2
TGCAGCGTTGAGCGACTAGCGGGAGTAAATGAGCAGTTCTTC
CSVERLAGVNEQFF
>TRBV4-1|-|TRBJ2-7|TRBD1
TGCGCCAGCAGCCAAGGACTCCGGGACAGGGGACCCTACGAGCAGTACTTC
CASSQGLRDRGPYEQYF
>TRBV11-2|-|TRBJ2-7|-
TGTGCCAGCAGCTTATCCCCCAGCGGCTCCTACGAGCAGTACTTC
CASSLSPSGSYEQYF
>TRBV5-1|-|TRBJ2-6|-
TGCGCCAGCAGCTTGGAGGCAGGTTCTGGGGCCAACGTCCTGACTTTC
CASSLEAGSGANVLTF
>TRBV29-1|-|TRBJ1-2|-
TGCAGCGTTGACTTGCAGGTCGGCGGCTACACCTTC
CSVDLQVGGYTF
>TRBV28|-|TRBJ2-3|TRBD1
TGTGCCGAAGGGACAGCAAGCACAGATACGCAGTATTTT
CAEGTASTDTQYF
>TRBV29-1|-|TRBJ2-7|-
TGCAGCGTTGGGGGGTCTTGGGGGTTGACCTACGAGCAGTACTTC
CSVGGSWGLTYEQYF
>TRBV5-5|-|TRBJ2-7|TRBD1
TGTGCCAGCAGCCTCGGACAGGGAATTTACGAGCAGTACTTC
CASSLGQGIYEQYF
>TRBV7-9|-|TRBJ2-7|TRBD1
TGTGCCAGCAGCTCGTGGGACAGGGGAGCGTACGAGCAGTACTTC
CASSSWDRGAYEQYF
>TRBV11-2|-|TRBJ1-4|-
TGTGCCAGCAGCTTAACAGGCCCAACTAATGAAAAACTGTTTTTT
CASSLTGPTNEKLFF
>TRBV11-2|few|TRBJ2-5|-
TGTGCCAGCAGCTACCGGGACAATAAAGGAGAGACCCAGTACTTC
CASSYRDNKGETQYF
>TRBV29-1|-|TRBJ1-5|-
TGCAGCGTGACCTGGGGCCCCGGGACGCCCCAGCATTTT
CSVTWGPGTPQHF
>TRBV5-1|-|TRBJ2-2|-
TGCGCCAGCAGTAGCGGGAACACCGGGGAGCTGTTTTTT
CASSSGNTGELFF
>TRBV11-3|few|TRBJ2-1|TRBD2
TGTGCCAGCAGCCCCCGTCGCGGGAGCGGTAATGAGCAGTTCTTC
CASSPRRGSGNEQFF
>TRBV28|-|TRBJ2-1|-
TGTGCCAGCAGTCCTCTAGGCTACAATGAGCAGTTCTTC
CASSPLGYNEQFF
>TRBV28|-|TRBJ2-5|-
TGTGCCACGAGGGTCCTAGAGACCCAGTACTTC
CATRVLETQYF
>TRBV4-1|-|TRBJ2-3|-
TGCGCCAGCAGCCGGGACAGCACAGATACGCAGTATTTT
CASSRDSTDTQYF
>TRBV5-1|-|TRBJ2-5|-
TGCGCCAGCAGCCCCCCGGGATACCAAGAGACCCAGTACTTC
CASSPPGYQETQYF
>TRBV11-3|-|TRBJ2-1|TRBD1
TGTGCCAGCAGCTCCTACAGGGGGTTATCCTCCTCCTACAATGAGCAGTTCTTC
CASSSYRGLSSSYNEQFF
>TRBV29-1|-|TRBJ1-5|-
TGCAGCGCACTCATTGTAGGCAATCAGCCCCAGCATTTT
CSALIVGNQPQHF
>TRBV10-1|-|TRBJ2-2|TRBD2
TGCGCCAGCAGTGAAAGGGGGCTAGCGGGAGGCCGGGGCACCGGGGAGCTGTTTTTT
CASSERGLAGGRGTGELFF
>TRBV28|many|TRBJ1-1|-
TGTGCCAGCAGTTTGGTCGGTACAGGGAAGGTGAACACTGAAGCTTTCTTT
CASSLVGTGKVNTEAFF
>TRBV5-4|many|TRBJ2-7|-
TGTGCCAGCAGCTTGGAGGGCTACGAGCAGTACTTC
CASSLEGYEQYF
>TRBV2|few|TRBJ1-5|-
TGTGCCAGCAGTGAAGAACGGATTGGCAATCAGCCCCAGCATTTT
CASSEERIGNQPQHF
>TRBV2|-|TRBJ1-4|-
TGTGCCAGCAGACAGAGTATTGCAACTAATGAAAAACTGTTTTTT
CASRQSIATNEKLFF
>TRBV6-5|-|TRBJ1-1|TRBD1
TGTGCCAGCAGACCGGACAGGGAAGGTGGCACTGAAGCTTTCTTT
CASRPDREGGTEAFF
>TRBV28|-|TRBJ1-4|-
TGTGCCAGCAGCCGGCTACAGGGTTTAACTAATGAAAAACTGTTTTTT
CASSRLQGLTNEKLFF
>TRBV7-2|few|TRBJ1-1|-
TGTGCCAGCGGCCGGGACTTGAACACTGAAGCTTTCTTT
CASGRDLNTEAFF
>TRBV9|-|TRBJ1-5|-
TGTGCCAGCAGCGCAAGTCCTATCAATCAGCCCCAGCATTTT
CASSASPINQPQHF
>TRBV5-3|-|TRBJ2-7|-
TGTGCCAGAAGCGCCACAGGCGCAAGCTCCTACGAGCAGTACTTC
CARSATGASSYEQYF
>TRBV5-6|-|TRBJ1-2|TRBD1
TGTGCCAGCAGCTTGGGGGACAGGGGGATCTATGGCTACACCTTC
CASSLGDRGIYGYTF
>TRBV29-1|once|TRBJ2-3|TRBD1
TGCAGCGCAAATCGACAGGGATGGTCCACAGATACGCAGTATTTT
CSANRQGWSTDTQYF
>TRBV30|-|TRBJ2-5|TRBD2
TGTGCCTGGGGGCTTGGACTAGCACAAGAGACCCAGTACTTC
CAWGLGLAQETQYF
>TRBV29-1|-|TRBJ1-2|-
TGCAGCGTTGAACGCGGGGAGGGGAGATTCTATGGCTACACCTTC
CSVERGEGRFYGYTF
>TRBV30|-|TRBJ2-3|TRBD2
TGTGCCACACGGACTAGCGGGAGGCGCACAGATACGCAGTATTTT
CATRTSGRRTDTQYF
>TRBV30|-|TRBJ1-3|-
TGTGCCTGGAGTAAAGAAAGGCCACCCCGAAACACCATATATTTT
CAWSKERPPRNTIYF